This T cell receptor beta chain was identified during a study of T cell responses to AZD1222 COVID-19 vaccine. This clone was counted only a few times. Its antigen is not known. General observations from the study: There were repertoire samples only from the period after the peak T cell response. Females outnumbered males among donors, who were mostly white British; clonal diversity was possibly underestimated. Along spike, vaccine-associated CD4 TCRs were found throughout, with dominance at 160-218 and 743-854.

This table comes from immunoSEQ multiplex PCR, and its TCRdb copy is limited to in-frame clones, with some not included. The sample records about 110,000 clones, approximately 90% being singletons. The V gene lost 5 bases and the J gene lost 1 base, with 13 bases spanning the gap. The germline V gene has CDR1 SGHNT and CDR2 YENEEA. The CDR3 consists of 15 residues. The sequence was obtained from an adult who received the AZD1222 COVID-19 vaccine. This chain connects TRBV11-3 to TRBJ2-3; unclear D gene. Source: peripheral blood, taken 28 days after the second AZD1222 dose. In DNA, the CDR3 is TGTGCCAGCAGCCCAACAACTATCGGCACAGATACGCAGTATTTT. It translates to CASSPTTIGTDTQYF.